Presented here are 32 T cell receptor beta chains from one specimen sequenced in a study of T cell responses to AZD1222 COVID-19 vaccine. Profiled with immunoSEQ multiplex PCR; TCRdb holds only in-frame clones, not every one. Altogether about 150,000 clones are present, about 90% being singletons, with the ten largest covering 5%. The sequencing here drew on peripheral blood, taken on day 0 of AZD1222 vaccination. Every receptor here comes from an adult in good health.

The rearrangement links TRBV11-3 to TRBJ2-5, with 8 nucleotides matching TRBD1. The germline V gene has CDR1 SGHNT and CDR2 YENEEA. Losses at the gene ends were 5 bases for V and 2 bases for J; bases not matched to a gene: 7. The CDR3 contains 15 residues. CDR3 DNA: TGTGCCAGCAGCAAAACCGGACAGGGTCAAGAGACCCAGTACTTC. It yields the protein CASSKTGQGQETQYF.

The CDR3, as DNA: TGTGCCAGCAGTTACCGGGACAGTTACCCACCCCTCCACTTT. Its protein is CASSYRDSYPPLHF. The chain employs TRBV13 and TRBJ1-6; 7 bases agree with TRBD1. Looked up from germline, CDR1 is PRHDT and CDR2 is FYEKMQ (reference sequence). The V segment lost 6 bases and the J segment 11 bases; nucleotides outside the gene matches: 10. The CDR3 covers 14 residues.

The rearrangement uses TRBV10-3 and TRBJ1-2, with D uncertain. The V gene's germline CDR1 is ENHRY and CDR2 SYGVKD. The CDR3 consists of 16 residues. With 0 bases removed from V and 0 bases from J, the gap between germline ends came to 11 bases. CDR3 nucleotides: TGTGCCATCAGTGAGTCCCCCGGCCGGACTAACTATGGCTACACCTTC. Translating gives CAISESPGRTNYGYTF.

The genes are TRBV19 and TRBJ1-1; tentative D call: TRBD1 (6 bases). Trimming left V 8 bases short and J 5 bases short, with 12 bases between. This CDR3 is built from 12 residues. Germline assignment: CDR1 LNHDA and CDR2 SQIVND (reference sequence). The DNA of the CDR3 is TGTGCCAGTGGGAGAAGGGGGACTGAAGCTTTCTTT. It is translated as CASGRRGTEAFF. The variable domain in full, with the rest retrieved from reference TRBV19 and TRBJ1-1, is DGGITQSPKYLFRKEGQNVTLSCEQNLNHDAMYWYRQDPGQGLRLIYYSQIVNDFQKGDIAEGYSVSREKKESFPLTVTSAQKNPTAFYLCASGRRGTEAFFGQGTRLTVV.

V is TRBV3-1 (or the pseudogene TRBV3-2) and J is TRBJ2-2; D may correspond to TRBD1 or TRBD2 (6 bases each). Germline V gives CDR1 LGHDT, CDR2 YNNKEL (reference sequence). V lost 1 base to trimming and J lost 2 bases, with 11 bases between them. There are 16 residues in the CDR3. The CDR3 spells CASSQVRDTNTGELFF. The CDR3 DNA follows: TGTGCCAGCAGCCAAGTGCGGGACACCAACACCGGGGAGCTGTTTTTT.

This clone has only a few counts. The chain is built from TRBV28 and TRBJ1-2; D is possibly TRBD1 (6 bases). Germline lookup yields CDR1 MDHEN and CDR2 SYDVKM. The CDR3 sequence is 15 residues long. V was trimmed by 6 bases and J by 2 bases, leaving 16 bases between them. For the CDR3, the DNA is TGTGCCAGCAGCAGACGTGCAACAGGGAACTATGGCTACACCTTC. This encodes CASSRRATGNYGYTF.

V gene TRBV27 combines with J gene TRBJ2-1; the D gene is possibly TRBD2 (6 bases). The germline V gene has CDR1 MNHEY and CDR2 SMNVEV (reference sequence). This CDR3 is built from 13 residues. Trimming stripped 6 bases from V and 4 bases from J, with 10 bases between. CDR3 coding DNA: TGTGCCAGCAGACGACTAGAATACAATGAGCAGTTCTTC. Amino acids: CASRRLEYNEQFF.

The chain is built from TRBV3-1 (or the pseudogene TRBV3-2) and TRBJ2-5, with a weak D call TRBD2 (6 bases). The V gene's germline CDR1 is LGHDT and CDR2 YNNKEL (reference sequence). With 0 bases removed from V and 5 bases from J, the gap between germline ends came to 19 bases. This CDR3 region has 17 residues. Here the CDR3 reads CASSQDSGGPQRETQYF. The CDR3 nucleotides read TGTGCCAGCAGCCAAGATTCAGGAGGGCCCCAAAGGGAGACCCAGTACTTC.

The chain uses TRBV7-2 and TRBJ2-2; D is perhaps TRBD2 (5 bases). This CDR3 contains 17 residues. Trimming pared 1 base from V and 3 bases from J, leaving 15 bases between. Germline V gives CDR1 SGHTA, CDR2 FQGNSA. The CDR3 DNA reads TGTGCCAGCAGCTTAGGACCGAGGGATTGGTACACCGGGGAGCTGTTTTTT. Translation gives CASSLGPRDWYTGELFF.

V usage is TRBV21-1 and J usage is TRBJ2-3; TRBD1 is the table's D call and was not checked against the DNA. TRBV21-1 is a pseudogene locus. CDR3 size: 17 residues. CDR3 protein: CASSKVNWARNTDTQYF. The CDR3 region has the DNA TGTGCCAGCAGCAAAGTGAATTGGGCCCGAAACACAGATACGCAGTATTTT.

The gene calls are TRBV28 and TRBJ1-6; the D is unclear. The germline V gene encodes CDR1 MDHEN and CDR2 SYDVKM. The CDR3 runs 13 residues. The ends were cut back, 5 bases at V and 9 bases at J, with 11 bases in the middle. CDR3 sequence: CASSPGMGSPLHF. In DNA, the CDR3 is TGTGCCAGCAGTCCTGGAATGGGTTCACCCCTCCACTTT.

V gene TRBV18 combines with J gene TRBJ2-3; 7 nucleotides align to TRBD1. The CDR3 runs to 15 residues. V dropped 5 bases and J dropped 3; count of bases not matched to a gene: 8. The germline V gene encodes CDR1 KGHSH and CDR2 LQKENI. In DNA, the CDR3 is TGTGCCAGCTCAGAGGGACAGCTGGAGACAGATACGCAGTATTTT. Translated, it gives CASSEGQLETDTQYF.

CDR3 sequence reads: CASSVSRNTGELFF. In nucleotides, the CDR3 is TGTGCCAGCAGCGTGTCCAGGAACACCGGGGAGCTGTTTTTT. The rearrangement joins TRBV9 to TRBJ2-2; D remains ambiguous. V was cut by 2 bases and J by 1 base, with 6 bases left in between. This CDR3 comprises 14 residues. Germline V gene lookup returns CDR1 SGDLS and CDR2 YYNGEE.

This clone was observed once. The chain employs TRBV28 and TRBJ2-7, with 11 bases that match TRBD1. After removal of 2 bases from V and 6 bases from J, the junction contained 6 bases not matched to a gene. Germline CDR1 MDHEN, CDR2 SYDVKM. CDR3 length: 15 residues. The CDR3 here is CASSLTGQGGGEQYF. For the CDR3, the DNA is TGTGCCAGCAGTTTAACGGGACAGGGGGGCGGCGAGCAGTACTTC.

This chain uses TRBV5-4 with TRBJ1-3; unclear D gene. The CDR3 totals 14 residues. Germline assignment: CDR1 SGHNT and CDR2 YYREEE (reference sequence). V shed 0 bases and J shed 8 bases, with 12 bases lying between them. In DNA form, the CDR3 reads TGTGCCAGCAGCTTGGAGGCAGGTCCTGACACCATATATTTT. It encodes CASSLEAGPDTIYF.

The chain uses TRBV27 and TRBJ1-2; 9 bases align to TRBD1. Germline V gives CDR1 MNHEY, CDR2 SMNVEV (reference sequence). The CDR3 has 16 residues. Trimming removed 2 bases from V and 5 bases from J; junction bases left unmatched: 9. The CDR3 loop reads CASSLNGGQGIYGYTF. As DNA, the CDR3 is TGTGCCAGCAGTTTAAACGGCGGACAGGGGATTTATGGCTACACCTTC.

This clone was picked up one time. This sequence joins TRBV24-1 and TRBJ1-2; tentatively, D is TRBD1 (5 bases). The CDR3 extends over 14 amino acids. The germline gives CDR1 KGHDR, CDR2 SFDVKD. With 4 bases removed from V and 6 bases from J, the gap between germline ends came to 14 bases. CDR3 protein: CATSDPTETDGYTF. For the CDR3, the DNA is TGTGCCACCAGTGACCCTACTGAGACAGATGGCTACACCTTC.

This clone was counted a few times. The chain combines TRBV18 with TRBJ1-3, with D tentatively TRBD1 (5 bases). Trimming removed 3 bases from V and 0 bases from J, with 12 bases in between. CDR1 and CDR2 (germline): KGHSH, LQKENI. The length of the CDR3 is 16 residues. The DNA of the CDR3 is TGTGCCAGCTCACCGCCCGACAGCTACTCTGGAAACACCATATATTTT. This translates into CASSPPDSYSGNTIYF.

V is TRBV10-3 and J is TRBJ2-7; 7 nucleotides line up with TRBD2. The trim removed 2 bases at V and 2 bases at J, leaving 3 bases unmatched. The CDR3 has 14 residues. Germline V CDR1 and CDR2: ENHRY, SYGVKD. The CDR3 loop reads CAISEERGTYEQYF. CDR3 DNA: TGTGCCATCAGTGAGGAGCGGGGAACCTACGAGCAGTACTTC.

The chain uses TRBV6-5 and TRBJ1-1, with D hard to call. Germline CDR1 and CDR2: MNHEY and SVGAGI. Trimming cost V 7 bases and J 1 base, with 10 bases left between them. The length of the CDR3 is 13 residues. CDR3 protein: CASNLRGNTEAFF. CDR3 DNA sequence: TGTGCCAGCAATCTCAGAGGGAACACTGAAGCTTTCTTT.

The chain employs TRBV28 and TRBJ2-2, with 8 bases aligning to TRBD2. With V trimmed by 6 bases and J by 2 bases, 8 bases remained unmatched. Germline-derived CDR1 and CDR2 are MDHEN and SYDVKM. The CDR3 contains 16 residues. CDR3 loop: CASSLGSGSNTGELFF. The CDR3 bases are TGTGCCAGCAGCCTCGGCAGCGGGAGTAACACCGGGGAGCTGTTTTTT. The whole variable domain, remainder taken from reference TRBV28 and TRBJ2-2, is DVKVTQSSRYLVKRTGEKVFLECVQDMDHENMFWYRQDPGLGLRLIYFSYDVKMKEKGDIPEGYSVSREKKERFSLILESASTNQTSMYLCASSLGSGSNTGELFFGEGSRLTVL.

The V and J genes are TRBV18 and TRBJ2-7; tentative D call: TRBD2 (6 bases). CDR3 size: 14 residues. Trimming left V 1 base short and J 5 bases short, with 12 bases between. CDR1 and CDR2 (germline): KGHSH, LQKENI. The CDR3 spells CASSPQEGVNEQYF. In DNA form, the CDR3 reads TGTGCCAGCTCACCACAGGAGGGAGTGAACGAGCAGTACTTC.

The genes are TRBV5-1 and TRBJ1-5; D gene unclear. Trimming removed 2 bases from V and 3 bases from J, with 9 bases in between. Germline CDR1 and CDR2: SGHRS and YFSETQ. This CDR3 is 14 amino acids long. CDR3 DNA sequence: TGCGCCAGCAGCTTTGGGAGTCCCAATCAGCCCCAGCATTTT. Encoded protein: CASSFGSPNQPQHF.

This sequence joins TRBV13 and TRBJ1-5; TRBD1 agrees at 10 bases. V shed 2 bases, J shed 10 bases, and the junction held 8 bases outside the gene matches. CDR3 length equals 15 residues. The germline gives CDR1 PRHDT, CDR2 FYEKMQ (reference sequence). CDR3 nucleotides: TGTGCCAGCAGCTTAAGAGGACAGGGGGTTCCTCCCCAGCATTTT. Its protein product is CASSLRGQGVPPQHF. The full variable domain, rest sourced from reference TRBV13 and TRBJ1-5, is AAGVIQSPRHLIKEKRETATLKCYPIPRHDTVYWYQQGPGQDPQFLISFYEKMQSDKGSIPDRFSAQQFSDYHSELNMSSLELGDSALYFCASSLRGQGVPPQHFGDGTRLSIL.

V is TRBV6-5 and J is TRBJ1-4; weak D call: TRBD1 (6 bases). V lost 3 bases to trimming and J lost 5 bases, with 16 bases between them. Germline assignment: CDR1 MNHEY and CDR2 SVGAGI. This CDR3 is 16 amino acids long. The CDR3 here is CASSYKGGNRNEKLFF. The CDR3 DNA is TGTGCCAGCAGTTATAAAGGGGGGAATAGGAATGAAAAACTGTTTTTT.

The chain combines TRBV7-2 with TRBJ2-7, with a possible D match to TRBD1 (6 bases). Trimming removed 5 bases at V and 7 bases at J, with 12 bases between. CDR1 SGHTA and CDR2 FQGNSA come from the germline V gene. The CDR3 is 12 amino acids. CDR3 sequence: CASSLRGVEQYF. The CDR3 DNA reads TGTGCCAGCAGCCTCAGGGGCGTAGAGCAGTACTTC. The full variable domain, in which reference TRBV7-2 and TRBJ2-7 provide the parts outside the CDR3, is GAGVSQSPSNKVTEKGKDVELRCDPISGHTALYWYRQSLGQGLEFLIYFQGNSAPDKSGLPSDRFSAERTGGSVSTLTIQRTQQEDSAVYLCASSLRGVEQYFGPGTRLTVT.

The chain joins TRBV11-3 to TRBJ2-1; tentative D call: TRBD1 (6 bases). The CDR3 has 13 amino acids. Trimming pared 6 bases from V and 6 bases from J, leaving 12 bases between. Germline assignment: CDR1 SGHNT and CDR2 YENEEA. CDR3 sequence: CASRRRGSNEQFF. The CDR3 DNA reads TGTGCCAGCAGGCGTAGGGGGTCCAATGAGCAGTTCTTC.

The rearrangement links TRBV11-2 to TRBJ1-6; TRBD1 might be the D (6 bases). V lost 5 bases and J lost 9, with 17 bases in between. The length of the CDR3 is 15 residues. In germline, CDR1 is SGHAT, CDR2 FQNNGV. The CDR3 nucleotides are TGTGCCAGCAGCCCATCGGGGGGGGCGGGTTCACCCCTCCACTTT. Protein product: CASSPSGGAGSPLHF.

The rearrangement joins TRBV6-5 to TRBJ2-3; maybe TRBD2 (6 bases). The CDR3 runs 15 residues. Germline CDR1 and CDR2: MNHEY and SVGAGI. V was clipped by 2 bases and J by 3 bases, with 12 bases between them. In DNA form, the CDR3 reads TGTGCCAGCAGTTACGCCGGCGGGAAGACAGATACGCAGTATTTT. It codes for CASSYAGGKTDTQYF.

This chain uses TRBV30 with TRBJ1-3; the D is unclear. The V and J ends lost 3 bases and 4 bases respectively, with 10 bases between them. The CDR3 spans 13 residues. Germline V gives CDR1 GTSNPN, CDR2 SVGIG (reference sequence). The chain's CDR3 is CAWRRGSGNTIYF. For the CDR3, the DNA is TGTGCCTGGAGGCGCGGCAGCGGAAACACCATATATTTT.

This chain connects TRBV7-2 to TRBJ1-3, with D perhaps TRBD1 (5 bases). Germline lookup yields CDR1 SGHTA and CDR2 FQGNSA. This CDR3 contains 16 residues. Deletions cut 5 bases from V and 3 bases from J, with 17 bases between. CDR3 residues: CASSLYTGGGGNTIYF. The CDR3 DNA is TGTGCCAGCAGCCTATACACCGGGGGTGGTGGAAACACCATATATTTT.

The J gene is TRBJ2-7, the V gene TRBV5-1, with a possible D match to TRBD1 (6 bases). The CDR3 is made up of 13 amino acids. The germline V and J ends were trimmed by 7 bases and 0 bases, with 11 bases remaining between them. The germline CDR1 and CDR2 sequences are SGHRS and YFSETQ. DNA for the CDR3: TGCGCCAGCCGCCCGGACAGCTCCTACGAGCAGTACTTC. It specifies CASRPDSSYEQYF.